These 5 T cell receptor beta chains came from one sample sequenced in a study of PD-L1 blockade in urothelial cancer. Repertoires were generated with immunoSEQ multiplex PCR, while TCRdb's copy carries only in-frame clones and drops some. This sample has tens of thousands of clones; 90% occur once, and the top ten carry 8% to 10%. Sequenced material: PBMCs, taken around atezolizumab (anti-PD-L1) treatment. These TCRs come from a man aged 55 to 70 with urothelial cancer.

The CDR3 loop is CASSLGTSGSHNEQFF. The CDR3 nucleotides are TGCGCCAGCAGCTTGGGGACTAGCGGGTCGCACAATGAGCAGTTCTTC. The chain joins TRBV5-1 to TRBJ2-1, with 11 bases that match TRBD2. V shed 0 bases, J shed 5 bases, and the junction held 4 bases outside the gene matches. This CDR3 has 16 residues. Germline V CDR1 and CDR2: SGHRS, YFSETQ. The variable domain in full, completed from reference TRBV5-1 and TRBJ2-1, reads KAGVTQTPRYLIKTRGQQVTLSCSPISGHRSVSWYQQTPGQGLQFLFEYFSETQRNKGNFPGRFSGRQFSNSRSEMNVSTLELGDSALYLCASSLGTSGSHNEQFFGPGTRLTVL.

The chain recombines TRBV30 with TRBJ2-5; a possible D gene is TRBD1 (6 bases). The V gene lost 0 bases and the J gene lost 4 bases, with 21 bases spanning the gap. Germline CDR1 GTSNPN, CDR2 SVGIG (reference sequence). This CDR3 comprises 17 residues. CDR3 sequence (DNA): TGTGCCTGGAGTGTTTTTGGGGCAGGGGCCGTGGGAGAGACCCAGTACTTC. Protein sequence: CAWSVFGAGAVGETQYF.

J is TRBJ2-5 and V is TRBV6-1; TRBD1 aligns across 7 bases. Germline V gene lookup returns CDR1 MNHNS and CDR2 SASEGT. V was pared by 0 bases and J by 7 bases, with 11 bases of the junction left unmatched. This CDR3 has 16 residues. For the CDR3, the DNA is TGTGCCAGCAGTGAAGCGGTGGGACAGCCCACCGGGACCCAGTACTTC. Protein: CASSEAVGQPTGTQYF.

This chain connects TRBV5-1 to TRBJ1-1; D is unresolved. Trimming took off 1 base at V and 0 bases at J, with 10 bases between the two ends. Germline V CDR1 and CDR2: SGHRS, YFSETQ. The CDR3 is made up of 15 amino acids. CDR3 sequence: CASSLLVGVNTEAFF. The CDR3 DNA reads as TGCGCCAGCAGCTTGTTGGTCGGGGTGAACACTGAAGCTTTCTTT.

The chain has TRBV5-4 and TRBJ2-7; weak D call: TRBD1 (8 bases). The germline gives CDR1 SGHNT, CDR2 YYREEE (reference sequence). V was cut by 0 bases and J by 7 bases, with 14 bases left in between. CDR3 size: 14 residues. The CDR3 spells CASSLASQGGEQYF. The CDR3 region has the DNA TGTGCCAGCAGCTTGGCCTCACAGGGGGGGGAGCAGTACTTC.